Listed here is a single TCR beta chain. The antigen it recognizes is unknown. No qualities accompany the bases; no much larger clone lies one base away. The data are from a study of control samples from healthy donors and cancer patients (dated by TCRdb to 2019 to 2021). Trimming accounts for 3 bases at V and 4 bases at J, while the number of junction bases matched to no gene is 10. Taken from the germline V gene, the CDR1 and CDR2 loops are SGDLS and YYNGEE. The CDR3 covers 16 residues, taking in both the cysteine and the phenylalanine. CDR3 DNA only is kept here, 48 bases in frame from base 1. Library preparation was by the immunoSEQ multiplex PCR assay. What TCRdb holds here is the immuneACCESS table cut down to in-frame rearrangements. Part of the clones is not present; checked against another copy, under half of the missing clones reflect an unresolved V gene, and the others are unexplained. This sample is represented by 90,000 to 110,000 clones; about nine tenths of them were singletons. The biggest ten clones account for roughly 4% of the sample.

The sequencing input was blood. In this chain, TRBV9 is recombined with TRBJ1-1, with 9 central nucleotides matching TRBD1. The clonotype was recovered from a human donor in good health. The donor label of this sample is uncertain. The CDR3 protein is CASSAGDRAYGTEAFF. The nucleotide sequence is TGTGCCAGCAGCGCTGGGGACAGGGCTTATGGCACTGAAGCTTTCTTT.